Listed below are T cell receptor beta chains from one sample, sequenced in a study of blood T cell repertoires in COVID-19. Some clones are missing from TCRdb's copy, which holds only in-frame ones; the method was immunoSEQ multiplex PCR. The sample lists over 100,000 clones, more than 60% occurring once. Source material: peripheral blood. The origin of the receptors is a woman aged 70 to 79 with acute or convalescent COVID-19. Both conserved end residues are part of each CDR3. The D gene is left open where the match is weak. Clone size is not always given. Where it is, it says once, few, many or a class for expanded clones.

D	V	size	J	DNA	CDR3
NA	TRBV11-1	once	TRBJ2-5	TGTGCCAGCAGCTTAAACAGGGATGAGACCCAGTACTTC	CASSLNRDETQYF
TRBD1	TRBV19	NA	TRBJ2-3	TGTGCCAGTAGTATGGGGACAGGGGCAAACGGGGATACGCAGTATTTT	CASSMGTGANGDTQYF
TRBD1	TRBV7-2	NA	TRBJ2-7	TGTGCCAGCAGCTCCGGGACAGGGTACGAGCAGTACTTC	CASSSGTGYEQYF
NA	TRBV19	NA	TRBJ1-1	TGTGCCAGTAGTATATCACAGAACACTGAAGCTTTCTTT	CASSISQNTEAFF
TRBD2	TRBV5-4	NA	TRBJ2-3	TGTGCCGCACGGGAGCGGGGGGGCACAGATACGCAGTATTTT	CAARERGGTDTQYF
NA	TRBV12-3/TRBV12-4	NA	TRBJ2-2	TGTGCCAACGGGTTGAACACCGGGGAGCTGTTTTTT	CANGLNTGELFF
TRBD2	TRBV5-4	once	TRBJ2-5	TGTGCCAGCAGCTTGTCTAGCGGGAAGGGGACCCAGTACTTC	CASSLSSGKGTQYF
TRBD2	TRBV19	NA	TRBJ2-1	TGTGCCAGTACTGTCGGACTAGCCAGAAACAATGAGCAGTTCTTC	CASTVGLARNNEQFF
NA	TRBV3-1/TRBV3-2	NA	TRBJ2-3	TGTGCCAGCAGCTCCCGACAGGCCTCTAGCACAGATACGCAGTATTTT	CASSSRQASSTDTQYF
NA	TRBV5-6	few	TRBJ2-3	TGTGCCAGCAGCTGGGGGGCAGATACGCAGTATTTT	CASSWGADTQYF
TRBD2	TRBV3-1/TRBV3-2	NA	TRBJ2-5	TGTGCCAGCAGCCAAGGGGAGGACGGGAGGGGAGAGACCCAGTACTTC	CASSQGEDGRGETQYF
TRBD2	TRBV28	NA	TRBJ2-7	TGTGCCAGCAGTTTATTTTCGGCGGGAGGGCCCGTCGAGCAGTACTTC	CASSLFSAGGPVEQYF
NA	TRBV7-9	NA	TRBJ1-2	TGTGCCAGCAGCAGAGATGGGGGAGGTGGCTACACCTTC	CASSRDGGGGYTF
NA	TRBV5-8	NA	TRBJ1-2	TGTGCCAGCAGCTTGATGCATACAGGGACTAACTATGGCTACACCTTC	CASSLMHTGTNYGYTF
TRBD2	TRBV7-9	NA	TRBJ2-7	TGTGCCAGCAGCTTAGTTAGCGGGAGTCCCTACGAGCAGTACTTC	CASSLVSGSPYEQYF
TRBD2	TRBV5-4	NA	TRBJ2-1	TGTGCCAGCAGCCTGGGACTAGCGGGGGGGTACAATGAGCAGTTCTTC	CASSLGLAGGYNEQFF
TRBD2	TRBV6-2/TRBV6-3	NA	TRBJ2-2	TGTGCCAGCAGTGAGACTAGCGGGTTAGAACGGGCCGGGGAGCTGTTTTTT	CASSETSGLERAGELFF
TRBD1	TRBV4-3	few	TRBJ1-4	TGCGCCAGCAGCCAACAGGGGGTTCGGGAAAAACTGTTTTTT	CASSQQGVREKLFF
NA	TRBV28	NA	TRBJ2-3	TGTGCCAGCAGTCCGACTGGGGGGTTGGCAGATACGCAGTATTTT	CASSPTGGLADTQYF
NA	TRBV25-1	few	TRBJ1-5	TGTGCCAGCAGTCCTCAGGCTAGCAATCAGCCCCAGCATTTT	CASSPQASNQPQHF
NA	TRBV28	few	TRBJ1-6	TGTGCCAGCTCCGGGATTTCACCCCTCCACTTT	CASSGISPLHF
NA	TRBV10-3	once	TRBJ2-1	TGTGCCATCAGGGGAGGACGGGAGACCTACAATGAGCAGTTCTTC	CAIRGGRETYNEQFF
NA	TRBV7-9	few	TRBJ2-3	TGTGCCAGCAGCTTCGGTCCGCCTAGCACAGATACGCAGTATTTT	CASSFGPPSTDTQYF